These 28 T cell receptor beta chains were sequenced from one sample in a study of shared clonotypes between healthy human individuals. Assay used: immunoSEQ multiplex PCR; TCRdb lists only in-frame clones, some missing. The sample yields roughly 2.5 million clones, around 94% seen once. Sequencing used naive CD4+ T cells sorted from blood. Subset meaning: CD45RA+ positively selected. These receptors came from a man aged 18 to 30 in good health.

The chain couples TRBV19 to TRBJ1-1, with D possibly matching TRBD1 (5 bases). Trimming stripped 7 bases from V and 11 bases from J, with 20 bases between. This CDR3 is built from 13 residues. Germline V lookup: CDR1 LNHDA, CDR2 SQIVND (reference sequence). The chain's CDR3 is CASTNQGRRGAFF. CDR3 coding DNA: TGTGCCAGTACCAATCAGGGTCGGAGGGGCGCTTTCTTT.

The chain combines TRBV29-1 with TRBJ1-3; tentatively, D is TRBD1 (6 bases). The CDR3 consists of 12 residues. Germline assignment: CDR1 SQVTM and CDR2 ANQGSEA. Trimming took 6 bases from V and 2 from J, leaving 8 bases between them. The CDR3 DNA follows: TGCAGCGTCGGACAGCCTGGAAACACCATATATTTT. Its protein product is CSVGQPGNTIYF.

The CDR3 DNA reads TGTGCCAGCAGCCGACAGGGTCGGGGTGAAGCTTTCTTT. This translates into CASSRQGRGEAFF. The rearrangement links TRBV7-8 to TRBJ1-1; 7 positions agree with TRBD1. CDR1 SGHVS and CDR2 FQNEAQ come from the germline V gene. V was pared by 5 bases and J by 7 bases, with 7 bases of the junction left unmatched. The CDR3 length is 13 residues.

CDR3 amino acids: CASSLWGLAGGELHEQYF. The CDR3 coding sequence is TGTGCCAGCAGTTTATGGGGACTAGCGGGCGGAGAACTTCACGAGCAGTACTTC. V usage is TRBV28 and J usage is TRBJ2-7; TRBD2 matches 12 bases. This CDR3 contains 18 residues. Germline V gene sequence: CDR1 MDHEN, CDR2 SYDVKM. Germline trimming cut 0 bases from V and 5 bases from J; bases unmatched to any gene: 11.

The sample holds one count of this clone. The chain joins TRBV6-6 to TRBJ2-3, with D unclear. CDR1 is MNHNY, CDR2 SVGAGI, per germline (reference sequence). The CDR3 contains 16 residues. Trimming left V 6 bases short and J 2 bases short, with 18 bases between. CDR3 coding DNA: TGTGCCAGCAGCTCTAGAACGGGTCATATCACAGATACGCAGTATTTT. It yields the protein CASSSRTGHITDTQYF.

V is TRBV6-6 and J is TRBJ2-1; D remains ambiguous. Germline CDR1 MNHNY, CDR2 SVGAGI (reference sequence). The CDR3 is 16 residues long. The V end lost 7 bases, the J end lost 4 bases, and 20 bases lay between the germline ends. CDR3: CASTTVWSQLYNEQFF. CDR3 DNA sequence: TGTGCCAGCACAACCGTGTGGAGCCAATTATACAATGAGCAGTTCTTC.

The chain joins TRBV11-2 to TRBJ1-6; TRBD1 agrees at 8 bases. This CDR3 contains 15 residues. Germline V CDR1 and CDR2: SGHAT, FQNNGV. V trimming: 1 base; J trimming: 8 bases; junction bases outside the gene matches: 4. The chain's CDR3 is CASSLGQGMDSPLHF. As DNA, the CDR3 is TGTGCCAGCAGCTTAGGACAGGGGATGGATTCACCCCTCCACTTT.

A remark on this clone: The junction does not match germline at one end; this may be a read error. This sequence joins TRBV7-7 and TRBJ1-4, with 7 nucleotides matching TRBD1. The CDR3 contains 15 residues. Per germline, CDR1 SSHAT and CDR2 FNYEAQ (reference sequence). In DNA, the CDR3 is TGTGCTAGCAGCTTGGGCAGGGGGACTAATGAAAAACTGTTTTTT. The encoded protein is CASSLGRGTNEKLFF.

The chain combines TRBV6-5 with TRBJ1-1; D gene uncertain. This CDR3 is built from 15 residues. Germline CDR1 is MNHEY and CDR2 is SVGAGI. V gave up 4 bases and J gave up 10 bases, with 22 bases separating them. The CDR3 bases are TGTGCCAGCAGTTCCAACGTTCCCACACAGAAGGGAGCTTTCTTT. Translation: CASSSNVPTQKGAFF.

The chain recombines TRBV27 with TRBJ1-6, with TRBD1 matching 7 bases. The length of the CDR3 is 14 residues. Germline lookup yields CDR1 MNHEY and CDR2 SMNVEV (reference sequence). V was pared by 2 bases and J by 10 bases, with 5 bases of the junction left unmatched. As DNA, the CDR3 is TGTGCCAGCAGTTTAGTCAGGGGGAGGTCACCCCTCCACTTT. Encoded protein: CASSLVRGRSPLHF.

This chain uses TRBV6-6 with TRBJ1-5, with D hard to call. The CDR3 totals 14 residues. V lost 4 bases to trimming and J lost 7 bases, with 14 bases between them. From germline, CDR1 is MNHNY and CDR2 SVGAGI (reference sequence). The CDR3 loop is CASSSPRERQPQHF. The DNA for the CDR3 is TGTGCCAGCAGTTCCCCTCGGGAACGGCAGCCCCAGCATTTT.

The chain employs TRBV4-3 and TRBJ2-7; D remains unclear. V lost 1 base, J lost 0 bases, and 10 bases lay in between. The CDR3 is 15 amino acids. Germline-derived CDR1 and CDR2 are LGHNA and YSLEER. The CDR3 here is CASSQVWQDSYEQYF. In DNA form, the CDR3 reads TGCGCCAGCAGCCAAGTTTGGCAGGACTCCTACGAGCAGTACTTC.

V is TRBV14 and J is TRBJ2-1; a weak D match, TRBD2 (6 bases). Germline values: CDR1 SGHDN, CDR2 FVKESK. Trimming pared 0 bases from V and 9 bases from J, leaving 9 bases between. CDR3 size: 13 residues. The CDR3 here is CASSQDRGSEQFF. The CDR3 DNA follows: TGTGCCAGCAGCCAAGATCGGGGGAGTGAGCAGTTCTTC.

Remarks on this clone: Other DNA sequences in the same sample also yield this CDR3. The rearrangement links TRBV5-1 to TRBJ1-5; D is possibly TRBD1 (5 bases). Trimming pared 4 bases from V and 1 base from J, leaving 12 bases between. Germline CDR1 reads SGHRS; CDR2 reads YFSETQ. The CDR3 has 15 residues. The CDR3 spells CASSLGTVSNQPQHF. CDR3 coding DNA: TGCGCCAGCAGCCTGGGGACTGTAAGCAATCAGCCCCAGCATTTT.

The chain recombines TRBV6-1 with TRBJ1-2; D remains unclear. From germline, CDR1 is MNHNS and CDR2 SASEGT. This CDR3 contains 16 residues. V was clipped by 1 base and J by 4 bases, with 16 bases between them. CDR3 DNA sequence: TGTGCCAGCAGTGAAGGCGGTGGAAGGTTTCCCTATGGCTACACCTTC. Translated, it gives CASSEGGGRFPYGYTF.

J is TRBJ2-7 and V is TRBV6-5; maybe TRBD1 (5 bases). V was trimmed by 2 bases and J by 0 bases, leaving 14 bases between them. The CDR3 loop spans 16 amino acids. Per germline, CDR1 MNHEY and CDR2 SVGAGI. Written as DNA, the CDR3 is TGTGCCAGCAGTTACGCCAGAACAGGTTACTCCTACGAGCAGTACTTC. Translated, it gives CASSYARTGYSYEQYF.

The J gene is TRBJ2-7, the V gene TRBV7-2, with 10 bases identical to TRBD2. The CDR3 is 17 amino acids. V lost 2 bases, J lost 6 bases, and 13 bases stayed unmatched. Germline V lookup: CDR1 SGHTA, CDR2 FQGNSA. DNA of the CDR3: TGTGCCAGCAGCTTAAACCCCGGGCTAGCGGGAGTGGGCGAGCAGTACTTC. Translating it yields CASSLNPGLAGVGEQYF.

V gene TRBV5-1 combines with J gene TRBJ2-2; weak D call: TRBD1 (6 bases). Germline V gene sequence: CDR1 SGHRS, CDR2 YFSETQ. The CDR3 length is 14 residues. The V gene lost 7 bases and the J gene lost 5 bases, with 15 bases spanning the gap. The CDR3 spells CASYSGHPTGELFF. CDR3 coding DNA: TGCGCCAGCTATTCGGGACATCCAACCGGGGAGCTGTTTTTT.

The chain uses TRBV13 and TRBJ2-7, with TRBD2 identical over 13 bases. Germline trimming cut 5 bases from V and 4 bases from J; bases unmatched to any gene: 14. Per the germline V gene, CDR1 is PRHDT and CDR2 is FYEKMQ (reference sequence). This CDR3 is 18 amino acids long. CDR3 region: CASSGGGLAGPGGYEQYF. CDR3 nucleotides: TGTGCCAGCAGCGGGGGGGGACTAGCGGGACCTGGTGGGTACGAGCAGTACTTC.

CDR3 DNA: TGTGCCAGTAGCTACGCCGGGGGAAGCTCCTACGAGCAGTACTTC. Translated: CASSYAGGSSYEQYF. The chain uses TRBV19 and TRBJ2-7; D is possibly TRBD2 (6 bases). The CDR3 is made up of 15 amino acids. The germline CDR1 and CDR2 sequences are LNHDA and SQIVND (reference sequence). Trimming stripped 6 bases from V and 0 bases from J, with 15 bases between. The full variable domain, in which reference TRBV19 and TRBJ2-7 provide the parts outside the CDR3, is DGGITQSPKYLFRKEGQNVTLSCEQNLNHDAMYWYRQDPGQGLRLIYYSQIVNDFQKGDIAEGYSVSREKKESFPLTVTSAQKNPTAFYLCASSYAGGSSYEQYFGPGTRLTVT.

V gene TRBV29-1 combines with J gene TRBJ1-2; 7 positions agree with TRBD1. The CDR3 contains 13 residues. Germline assignment: CDR1 SQVTM and CDR2 ANQGSEA. J lost 7 bases, V lost 0 bases, and 5 bases had no gene match. CDR3 protein: CSVEDGTGVGYTF. The CDR3, as DNA: TGCAGCGTTGAAGATGGAACAGGGGTTGGCTACACCTTC.

CDR3 sequence (DNA): TGTGCCAGCAGCTTCCATTTCACCGGGACAACCACTGAAGCTTTCTTT. Translation gives CASSFHFTGTTTEAFF. The genes are TRBV5-6 and TRBJ1-1, with D possibly being TRBD1 (6 bases). The CDR3 loop spans 16 amino acids. The V gene lost 2 bases and the J gene lost 4 bases, with 18 bases spanning the gap. Germline CDR1 and CDR2: SGHDT and YYEEEE. The full variable domain, in which reference TRBV5-6 and TRBJ1-1 provide the parts outside the CDR3, is DAGVTQSPTHLIKTRGQQVTLRCSPKSGHDTVSWYQQALGQGPQFIFQYYEEEERQRGNFPDRFSGHQFPNYSSELNVNALLLGDSALYLCASSFHFTGTTTEAFFGQGTRLTVV.

This sequence joins TRBV5-1 and TRBJ2-2; 9 nucleotides align to TRBD1. V shed 2 bases, J shed 1 base, and the junction held 3 bases outside the gene matches. The CDR3 length is 16 residues. CDR1 is SGHRS, CDR2 YFSETQ, per germline. CDR3 sequence reads: CASSFSGQGNTGELFF. CDR3 DNA sequence: TGCGCCAGCAGCTTCTCGGGACAGGGGAACACCGGGGAGCTGTTTTTT.

The chain combines TRBV9 with TRBJ1-1; D uncertain. This CDR3 spans 15 amino acids. Germline V gene sequence: CDR1 SGDLS, CDR2 YYNGEE. V was pared by 0 bases and J by 3 bases, with 12 bases between. CDR3 sequence (DNA): TGTGCCAGCAGCGTAGATCCGGGGTCCTACACTGAAGCTTTCTTT. It yields the protein CASSVDPGSYTEAFF. The whole variable domain, filled in from reference TRBV9 and TRBJ1-1, reads DSGVTQTPKHLITATGQRVTLRCSPRSGDLSVYWYQQSLDQGLQFLIQYYNGEERAKGNILERFSAQQFPDLHSELNLSSLELGDSALYFCASSVDPGSYTEAFFGQGTRLTVV.

On this clone: The junction and the germline gene differ at one end; a read error may be behind it. The chain employs TRBV7-7 and TRBJ1-5, with D perhaps matching TRBD1 (6 bases). CDR1 is SSHAT, CDR2 FNYEAQ, per germline (reference sequence). The CDR3 is 16 residues long. Here the CDR3 DNA reads TGTGCTAGCAGCTCACCCCAGGGGAGAAGCAATCAGCCCCAGCATTTT. It yields the protein CASSSPQGRSNQPQHF.

J is TRBJ1-3 and V is TRBV7-8; 7 nucleotides line up with TRBD1. This CDR3 is built from 18 residues. Germline CDR1 SGHVS, CDR2 FQNEAQ. With 5 bases clipped from V and 1 base from J, the junction kept 14 bases outside the gene matches. In DNA, the CDR3 is TGTGCCAGCAGCCCCCCCCCGACAGGGTCAGGATCTGGAAACACCATATATTTT. It translates to CASSPPPTGSGSGNTIYF.

Comment on this clone: The same CDR3 is also encoded by other DNA sequences in this sample. This chain uses TRBV7-9 with TRBJ2-5; D not certain. Between the trimmed V and J ends, which lost 5 bases and 2 bases, there was a span of 3 bases. Germline CDR1 SEHNR, CDR2 FQNEAQ (reference sequence). This CDR3 spans 11 amino acids. The DNA of the CDR3 is TGTGCCAGCAGCCATCAAGAGACCCAGTACTTC. Translated: CASSHQETQYF.

Concerning this clone: The identical CDR3 is also encoded by other nucleotide sequences in the sample. The chain combines TRBV30 with TRBJ1-6; TRBD1 agrees at 8 bases. Germline assignment: CDR1 GTSNPN and CDR2 SVGIG (reference sequence). Trimming at V came to 2 bases and at J to 0 bases, leaving 0 bases not matched to a gene. The CDR3 sequence is 15 residues long. As DNA, the CDR3 is TGTGCCTGGAGTACAGGGGGCTCCTATAATTCACCCCTCCACTTT. This gives the protein CAWSTGGSYNSPLHF.